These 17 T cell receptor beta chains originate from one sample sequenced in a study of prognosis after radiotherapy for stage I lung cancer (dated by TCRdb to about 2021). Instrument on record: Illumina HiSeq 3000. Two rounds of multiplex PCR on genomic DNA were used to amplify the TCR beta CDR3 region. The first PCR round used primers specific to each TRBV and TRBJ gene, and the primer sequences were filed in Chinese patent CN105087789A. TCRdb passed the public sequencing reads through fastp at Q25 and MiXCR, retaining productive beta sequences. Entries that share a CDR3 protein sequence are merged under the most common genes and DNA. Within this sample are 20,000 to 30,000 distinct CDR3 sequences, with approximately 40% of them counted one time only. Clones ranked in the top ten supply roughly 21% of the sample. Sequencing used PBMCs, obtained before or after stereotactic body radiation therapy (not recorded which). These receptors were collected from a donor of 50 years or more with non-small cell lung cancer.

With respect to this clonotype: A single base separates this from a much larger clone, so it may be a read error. This CDR3 reads CASSFSGASSGANVLTF. CDR3 in DNA: TGTGCCAGCAGCTTCTCCGGGGCCTCCTCTGGGGCCAACGTCCTGACTTTC. This chain uses TRBV7-9 with TRBJ2-6; D could derive from TRBD1 or TRBD2 (5 bases each). CDR1 and CDR2 (germline): SEHNR, FQNEAQ (reference sequence). V was trimmed by 3 bases and J by 0 bases, leaving 12 bases between them. CDR3 length: 17 residues.

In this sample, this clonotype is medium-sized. CDR3 protein: CASREGLGTPLHF. The CDR3 DNA reads as TGTGCCAGCAGGGAAGGGTTAGGGACACCCCTCCACTTT. V gene TRBV28 combines with J gene TRBJ1-6; D unclear. Germline V lookup: CDR1 MDHEN, CDR2 SYDVKM. CDR3 length equals 13 residues. V lost 6 bases, J lost 11 bases, and 14 bases lay in between. The variable domain in full, completed from reference TRBV28 and TRBJ1-6, reads DVKVTQSSRYLVKRTGEKVFLECVQDMDHENMFWYRQDPGLGLRLIYFSYDVKMKEKGDIPEGYSVSREKKERFSLILESASTNQTSMYLCASREGLGTPLHFGNGTRLTVT.

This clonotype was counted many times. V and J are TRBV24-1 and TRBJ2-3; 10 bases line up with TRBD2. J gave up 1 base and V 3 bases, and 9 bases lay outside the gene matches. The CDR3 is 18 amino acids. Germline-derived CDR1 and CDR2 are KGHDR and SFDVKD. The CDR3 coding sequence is TGTGCCACCAGTGATCCCCCCCCTAGCGGGAGAGGCACAGATACGCAGTATTTT. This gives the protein CATSDPPPSGRGTDTQYF.

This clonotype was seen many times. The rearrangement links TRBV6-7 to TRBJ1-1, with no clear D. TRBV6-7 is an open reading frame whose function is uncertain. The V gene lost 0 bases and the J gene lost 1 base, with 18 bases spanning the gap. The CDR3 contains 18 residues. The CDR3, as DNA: TGTGCCAGCAGTTACTCACCAAGGGAGGCTAGGAAGAACACTGAAGCTTTCTTT. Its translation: CASSYSPREARKNTEAFF.

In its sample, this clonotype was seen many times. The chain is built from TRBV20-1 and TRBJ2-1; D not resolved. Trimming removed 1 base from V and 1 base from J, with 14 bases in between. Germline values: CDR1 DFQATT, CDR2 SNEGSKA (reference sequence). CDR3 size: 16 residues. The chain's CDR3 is CSARGYQGGSYNEQFF. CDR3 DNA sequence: TGCAGTGCTAGAGGTTACCAAGGTGGTTCCTACAATGAGCAGTTCTTC.

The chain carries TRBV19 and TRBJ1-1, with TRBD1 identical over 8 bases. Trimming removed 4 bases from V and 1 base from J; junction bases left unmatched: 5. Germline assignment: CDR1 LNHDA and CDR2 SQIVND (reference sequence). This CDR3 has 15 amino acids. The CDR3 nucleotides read TGTGCCAGTAGTAGACAGGGGCAAGGGAACACTGAAGCTTTCTTT. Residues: CASSRQGQGNTEAFF.

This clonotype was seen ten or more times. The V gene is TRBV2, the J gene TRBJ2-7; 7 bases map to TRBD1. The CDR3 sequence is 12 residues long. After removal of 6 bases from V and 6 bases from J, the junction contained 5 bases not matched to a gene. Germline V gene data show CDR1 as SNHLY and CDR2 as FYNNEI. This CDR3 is CASRDRLGEQYF. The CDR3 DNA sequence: TGTGCCAGCAGGGACAGGCTTGGCGAGCAGTACTTC.

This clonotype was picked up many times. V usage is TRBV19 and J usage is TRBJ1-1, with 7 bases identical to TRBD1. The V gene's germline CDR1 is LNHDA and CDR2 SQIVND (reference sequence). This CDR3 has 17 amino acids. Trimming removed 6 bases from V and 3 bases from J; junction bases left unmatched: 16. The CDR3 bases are TGTGCCAGTAGGATGATGACAGGGAGTTTGGGGTACACTGAAGCTTTCTTT. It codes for CASRMMTGSLGYTEAFF.

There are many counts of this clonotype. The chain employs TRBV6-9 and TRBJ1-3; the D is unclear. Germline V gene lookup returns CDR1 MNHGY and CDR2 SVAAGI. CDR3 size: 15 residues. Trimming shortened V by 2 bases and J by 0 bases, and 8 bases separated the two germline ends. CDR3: CASSYPADSGNTIYF. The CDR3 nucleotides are TGTGCCAGCAGTTATCCGGCGGACTCTGGAAACACCATATATTTT.

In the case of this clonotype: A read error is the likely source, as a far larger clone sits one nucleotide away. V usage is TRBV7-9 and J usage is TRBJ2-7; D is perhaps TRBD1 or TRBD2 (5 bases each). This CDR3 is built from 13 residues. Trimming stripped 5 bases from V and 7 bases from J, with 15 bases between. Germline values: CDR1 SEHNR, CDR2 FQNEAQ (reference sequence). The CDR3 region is CASSQGPLKEQYF. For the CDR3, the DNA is TGTGCCAGCAGCCAGGGACCTTTGAAGGAGCAGTACTTC.

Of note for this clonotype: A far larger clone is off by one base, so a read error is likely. The CDR3 bases are TGTGCCAGCAGTCTCCTAGGCCCTGTTCTTGGATCCCTCCACTTT. Translating it yields CASSLLGPVLGSLHF. The chain is built from TRBV6-4 and TRBJ1-6; D gene ambiguous. The germline V and J ends were trimmed by 5 bases and 14 bases, with 22 bases remaining between them. Germline CDR1 MRHNA, CDR2 SNTAGT. This CDR3 has 15 residues.

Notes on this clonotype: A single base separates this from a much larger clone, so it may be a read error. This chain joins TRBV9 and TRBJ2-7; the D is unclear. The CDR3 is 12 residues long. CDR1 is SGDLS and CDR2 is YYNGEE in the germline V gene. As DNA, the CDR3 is TGTACCAGCAGCCCCCGTGACTACGAGCAGTACTTC. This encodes CTSSPRDYEQYF.

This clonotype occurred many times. CDR3 in DNA: TGTGCCAGTAGTATTGAGCGGGAACGTGAGCAGTTCTTC. Translation gives CASSIEREREQFF. V and J are TRBV19 and TRBJ2-1; 7 bases are a match to TRBD2. The germline CDR1 and CDR2 sequences are LNHDA and SQIVND (reference sequence). The CDR3 is made up of 13 amino acids. The trim removed 3 bases at V and 9 bases at J, leaving 5 bases unmatched.

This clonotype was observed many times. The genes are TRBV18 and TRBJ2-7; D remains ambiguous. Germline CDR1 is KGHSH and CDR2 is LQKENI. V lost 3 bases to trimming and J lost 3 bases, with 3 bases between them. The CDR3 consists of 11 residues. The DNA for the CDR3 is TGTGCCAGCTCACCGGACTACGAGCAGTACTTC. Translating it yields CASSPDYEQYF.

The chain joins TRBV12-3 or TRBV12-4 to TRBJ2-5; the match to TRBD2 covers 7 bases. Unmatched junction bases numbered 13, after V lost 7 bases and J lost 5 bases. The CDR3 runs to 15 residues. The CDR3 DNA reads TGTGCCAGCATCGTGCAGGGAGGGCGACTGGAGACCCAGTACTTC. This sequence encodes CASIVQGGRLETQYF.

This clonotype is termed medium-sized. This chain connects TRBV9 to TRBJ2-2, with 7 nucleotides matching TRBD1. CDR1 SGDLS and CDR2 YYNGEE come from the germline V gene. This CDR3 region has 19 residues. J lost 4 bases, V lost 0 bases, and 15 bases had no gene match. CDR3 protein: CASSVEGTGADRGTGELFF. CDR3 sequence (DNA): TGTGCCAGCAGCGTAGAGGGAACAGGGGCAGACAGAGGCACCGGGGAGCTGTTTTTT. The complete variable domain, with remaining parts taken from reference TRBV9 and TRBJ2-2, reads DSGVTQTPKHLITATGQRVTLRCSPRSGDLSVYWYQQSLDQGLQFLIQYYNGEERAKGNILERFSAQQFPDLHSELNLSSLELGDSALYFCASSVEGTGADRGTGELFFGEGSRLTVL.

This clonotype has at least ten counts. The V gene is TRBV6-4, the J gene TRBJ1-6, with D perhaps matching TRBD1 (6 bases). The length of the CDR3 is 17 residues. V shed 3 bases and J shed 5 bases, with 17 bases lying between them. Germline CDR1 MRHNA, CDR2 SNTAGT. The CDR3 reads CASSEGQGMRDNSPLHF. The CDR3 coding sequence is TGTGCCAGCAGTGAAGGTCAGGGGATGAGAGATAATTCACCCCTCCACTTT.